The subject of this entry is one T cell receptor beta chain. Its antigen remains unknown. This record belongs to a study of cytomegalovirus exposure and HLA in healthy donors. Researchers ran the PCR with 60 Vbeta and 13 Jbeta primers. Original processing methods: An analysis that came later counted 80 million or so unique TCR beta chains, approximately 10 million shared. Sequencing was performed with immunoSEQ multiplex PCR; in TCRdb, only in-frame clones are kept and a portion is missing. The V and J calls and clone size are taken from that table; D and trimming were inferred from the DNA. The profile shows about 130,000 clones, around 67% of them singletons. Findings and limits, study-wide: Later genetic work tied a missense DCLRE1C variant to beta-chain V and J trimming. In a later analysis, common viral pathogens appeared linked to several of the most significant clusters. Reports described diagnosis of cytomegalovirus status by the classifier as highly specific and sensitive.

The CDR3 extends over 14 amino acids. V was cut by 1 base and J by 1 base, with 8 bases left in between. The germline CDR1 and CDR2 sequences are SGHRS and YFSETQ. V and J are TRBV5-1 and TRBJ1-2; D unresolved. Input material: PBMCs. This sequence was found in a woman aged 40 to 50 in good health and CMV-seropositive. The CDR3 loop reads CASSLHTGNYGYTF. The CDR3 DNA follows: TGCGCCAGCAGCTTGCACACGGGTAACTATGGCTACACCTTC.